This TCR beta chain was sequenced for a study of T-cell memory formation after mild COVID-19. General study findings and limits: Those CD4+ clones that contracted were mainly in CM and EM (CD8+ ones in EMRA). Cross-reactive memory apparently joined, as some responding clones appeared in pre-infection memory.

Using constant-segment primers, 5'RACE produced TCR alpha and TCR beta cDNA libraries carrying sample barcodes and UMIs. MiXCR, run by TCRdb on the 5' RACE reads, gives a single entry per CDR3 protein. Of some 130,000 distinct CDR3 sequences listed, about a sixth are singletons. Note on this clonotype: What it binds is not known.

Germline CDR1 and CDR2: SGHTA and FQGNSA. J lost 3 bases, V lost 1 base, and 4 bases had no gene match. The CDR3 sequence is 15 residues long. V usage is TRBV7-2 and J usage is TRBJ2-7; 9 bases match TRBD1. Sequences were obtained from PBMCs or a T cell subset sorted from them (not recorded which). This clonotype was sampled from a man between 18 and 35 years old who had mild COVID-19 (a few samples of this study predate the infection). Cell type and time point are not known. The CDR3 nucleotides read TGTGCCAGCAGCTTAGGGGGGACAGGGTTCTACGAGCAGTACTTC. Translation gives CASSLGGTGFYEQYF.